The entry that follows covers one TCR beta chain sequence. This record comes from a study of blood T cell repertoires in COVID-19. With V trimmed by 4 bases and J by 1 base, 5 bases remained unmatched. CDR3 size: 16 residues. Germline assignment: CDR1 KGHDR and CDR2 SFDVKD. The assay was immunoSEQ multiplex PCR, and TCRdb's table has in-frame clones only and misses some. The sample holds about 210,000 clones, 70% to 90% seen once. This sequence originates from a man aged 35-49 years with acute or convalescent COVID-19. The chain links TRBV24-1 to TRBJ2-3, with 9 bases matching TRBD2. Material for sequencing was peripheral blood. CDR3: CATSDSSGVGTDTQYF. The DNA of the CDR3 is TGTGCCACCAGTGACTCTAGCGGGGTCGGCACAGATACGCAGTATTTT.